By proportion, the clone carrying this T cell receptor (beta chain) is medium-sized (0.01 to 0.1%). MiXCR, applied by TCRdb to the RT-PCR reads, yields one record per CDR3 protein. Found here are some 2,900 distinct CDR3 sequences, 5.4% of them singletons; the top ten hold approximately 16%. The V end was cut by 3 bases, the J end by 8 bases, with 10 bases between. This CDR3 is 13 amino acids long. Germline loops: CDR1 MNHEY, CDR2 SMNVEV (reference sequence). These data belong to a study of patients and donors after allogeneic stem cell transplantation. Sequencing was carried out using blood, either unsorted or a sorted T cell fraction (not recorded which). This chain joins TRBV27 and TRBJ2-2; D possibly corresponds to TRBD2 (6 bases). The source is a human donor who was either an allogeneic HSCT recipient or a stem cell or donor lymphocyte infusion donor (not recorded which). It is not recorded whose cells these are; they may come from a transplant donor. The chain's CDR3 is CASSLNGRGELFF. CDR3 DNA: TGTGCCAGCAGTTTGAATGGGAGGGGGGAGCTGTTTTTT.